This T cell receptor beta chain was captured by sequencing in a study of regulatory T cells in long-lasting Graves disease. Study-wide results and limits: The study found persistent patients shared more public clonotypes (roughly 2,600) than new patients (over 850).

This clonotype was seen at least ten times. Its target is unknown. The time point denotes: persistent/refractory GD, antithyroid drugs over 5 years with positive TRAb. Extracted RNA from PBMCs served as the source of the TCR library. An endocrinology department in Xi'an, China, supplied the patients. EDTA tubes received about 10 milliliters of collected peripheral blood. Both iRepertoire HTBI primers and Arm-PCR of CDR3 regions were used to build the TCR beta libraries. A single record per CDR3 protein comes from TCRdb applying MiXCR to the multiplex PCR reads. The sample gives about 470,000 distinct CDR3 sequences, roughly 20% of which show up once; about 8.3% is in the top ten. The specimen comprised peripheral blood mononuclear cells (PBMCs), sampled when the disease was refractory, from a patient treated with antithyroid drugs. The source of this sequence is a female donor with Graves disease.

The CDR3 sequence is CASSDRKLYGYTF. CDR3 bases: TGTGCCAGCAGTGACAGGAAGCTATATGGCTACACCTTC. This rearrangement joins TRBV6-1 to TRBJ1-2; no reliable D call. Germline-derived CDR1 and CDR2 are MNHNS and SASEGT. V was trimmed by 3 bases and J by 5 bases, leaving 10 bases between them. This CDR3 is 13 amino acids long.